This entry features one T cell receptor beta chain sequence. Its antigen is not known. This record belongs to a study of cytomegalovirus exposure and HLA in healthy donors. Notes on the study in general: With high specificity and sensitivity, the classifier reportedly diagnosed cytomegalovirus status. TCR beta V- and J-gene trimming, according to a later analysis, was linked to a missense DCLRE1C variant.

This CDR3 contains 16 residues. V shed 2 bases and J shed 3 bases, with 14 bases lying between them. Per the germline V gene, CDR1 is SGHNT and CDR2 is YYREEE (reference sequence). PCR primers comprised 60 Vbeta and 13 Jbeta primers. Sequenced by immunoSEQ multiplex PCR; TCRdb stores in-frame clones only, minus some. Altogether under 150,000 clones are present, roughly three quarters being singletons, with the ten largest covering roughly 4.9%. The chain combines TRBV5-4 with TRBJ2-2; perhaps TRBD2 as D (6 bases). What was sequenced was PBMCs. The clonotype originates from a woman in her fifties or sixties in good health and CMV-seronegative. The CDR3 loop reads CASSLYLALDTGELFF. CDR3 nucleotide sequence: TGTGCCAGCAGCTTATACCTAGCGTTAGACACCGGGGAGCTGTTTTTT.